Each of the 30 T cell receptor beta chains below was sequenced from the same sample in a study of T cells in Graves' hyperthyroidism and ophthalmopathy. Authors of the study amplified TCR beta CDR3 regions from RNA transcripts. The HTBI primer set served for first-round RT-PCR of the TCR CDR3. TCRdb analysed the multiplex PCR reads with MiXCR anew, one entry per CDR3 protein. Of 500,000 to 750,000 distinct CDR3 sequences listed, over 12% are singletons. Sequenced sample: blood. These receptors were obtained from a woman aged 18-35 years with Graves' ophthalmopathy.

In its sample, this clonotype was seen many times. The rearrangement uses TRBV20-1 and TRBJ2-3; a possible D gene is TRBD1 (6 bases). The length of the CDR3 is 18 residues. Germline CDR1 DFQATT, CDR2 SNEGSKA (reference sequence). Trimming stripped 6 bases from V and 3 bases from J, with 28 bases between. The CDR3 bases are TGCAGTGCCCCGACCCCCCTGATGGACTTCCAGGGGACAGATACGCAGTATTTT. Encoded protein: CSAPTPLMDFQGTDTQYF.

This clonotype was seen at least ten times. This chain connects TRBV28 to TRBJ2-5; TRBD2 agrees at 7 bases. V lost 6 bases and J lost 4; bases outside the gene matches: 8. The CDR3 sequence is 14 residues long. CDR1 and CDR2 (germline): MDHEN, SYDVKM. The CDR3 DNA is TGTGCCAGCAGCCCGGGGGGACGTGGAGAGACCCAGTACTTC. This codes for CASSPGGRGETQYF.

This clonotype occurred a few times. This chain uses TRBV18 with TRBJ2-7; 10 bases fit TRBD1. With V trimmed by 4 bases and J by 6 bases, 9 bases remained unmatched. The CDR3 sequence is 15 residues long. CDR1 is KGHSH and CDR2 is LQKENI in the germline V gene. CDR3 amino acids: CASSQPRDRGGEQYF. DNA of the CDR3: TGTGCCAGCTCACAACCCCGGGACAGGGGTGGCGAGCAGTACTTC. Full variable domain (missing parts from reference TRBV18 and TRBJ2-7): NAGVMQNPRHLVRRRGQEARLRCSPMKGHSHVYWYRQLPEEGLKFMVYLQKENIIDESGMPKERFSAEFPKEGPSILRIQQVVRGDSAAYFCASSQPRDRGGEQYFGPGTRLTVT.

The sample holds many counts of this clonotype. The chain recombines TRBV6-1 with TRBJ2-1; no firm D call. The V end was cut by 4 bases, the J end by 0 bases, with 10 bases between. This CDR3 spans 15 amino acids. Germline CDR1 reads MNHNS; CDR2 reads SASEGT. The CDR3 DNA reads as TGTGCCAGCAGTGGTCAGGCGAGCTCCTACAATGAGCAGTTCTTC. It translates to CASSGQASSYNEQFF.

This clonotype has at least ten counts. The chain joins TRBV6-2 or TRBV6-3 to TRBJ2-1; D is uncertain. V lost 7 bases to trimming and J lost 3 bases, with 16 bases between them. Germline CDR1 and CDR2: MNHEY and SVGEGT. The length of the CDR3 is 15 residues. The CDR3 spells CASTSVERIYNEQFF. In DNA form, the CDR3 reads TGTGCCAGCACCTCCGTCGAGAGAATCTACAATGAGCAGTTCTTC.

This clonotype was detected only a few times. DNA for the CDR3: TGCAGTGCTAGAGAGTCCGGAAGTCCCGAGCAGTACTTC. Translation: CSARESGSPEQYF. The V and J genes are TRBV20-1 and TRBJ2-7; D is undetermined. There are 13 residues in the CDR3. Germline V gene sequence: CDR1 DFQATT, CDR2 SNEGSKA (reference sequence). With 0 bases removed from V and 6 bases from J, the gap between germline ends came to 12 bases.

Here the CDR3 DNA reads TGTGCCAGCAGCTTGCGAGGGGATAATTCACCCCTCCACTTT. This codes for CASSLRGDNSPLHF. This chain links TRBV7-3 with TRBJ1-6, with D possibly TRBD1 on 5 matching bases. With 3 bases removed from V and 5 bases from J, the gap between germline ends came to 8 bases. CDR3 length: 14 residues. Germline V gene data show CDR1 as SGHTA and CDR2 as FQGTGA.

This clonotype was detected only a few times. The rearrangement uses TRBV14 and TRBJ1-2, with 7 bases aligning to TRBD1. The germline V gene has CDR1 SGHDN and CDR2 FVKESK. This CDR3 comprises 15 residues. J was trimmed by 2 bases and V by 4 bases; bases with no gene match: 7. This CDR3 reads CASSLHLGGNYGYTF. CDR3 DNA: TGTGCCAGCAGCCTACACCTAGGGGGCAACTATGGCTACACCTTC.

The chain is built from TRBV12-3 or TRBV12-4 and TRBJ2-1; D may be TRBD1 or TRBD2 (5 bases each). The CDR3 consists of 15 residues. V was trimmed by 6 bases and J by 9 bases, leaving 21 bases between them. CDR3 coding DNA: TGTGCCAGCAGGGCAGGGCGGGCAACAGTGAGTGAGCAGTTCTTC. The encoded protein is CASRAGRATVSEQFF.

A remark on this clonotype: Its ends do not fully match the called genes, so a read error is possible. The rearrangement joins TRBV6-2 or TRBV6-3 to TRBJ2-1, with TRBD1 matching over 10 bases. Germline V gene data show CDR1 as MNHEY and CDR2 as SVGEGT. This CDR3 comprises 15 residues. Here the CDR3 reads CASSDSGQGYNEQFF. The CDR3 nucleotides are TGTGCCAGCAGTGACTCGGGACAGGGGTACAATGAGCAGTTCTTC.

The sample holds many counts of this clonotype. The gene calls are TRBV12-3 or TRBV12-4 and TRBJ1-4, with 7 bases aligning to TRBD1. The CDR3 extends over 14 amino acids. Trimming took 6 bases from V and 5 from J; bases not matched to a gene: 6. CDR3 DNA sequence: TGTGCCAGCAGCAACCGGGACAGCAATGAAAAACTGTTTTTT. Its protein is CASSNRDSNEKLFF.

The J gene is TRBJ2-1, the V gene TRBV4-1; unclear D gene. V was shortened by 6 bases and J by 6 bases, with 15 bases between the two germline ends. This CDR3 has 14 amino acids. Germline V gene data show CDR1 as MGHRA and CDR2 as YSYEKL. This CDR3 is CASRGPVSFNEQFF. CDR3 DNA sequence: TGCGCCAGCAGGGGTCCGGTTAGTTTCAATGAGCAGTTCTTC.

This clonotype came up many times. The chain uses TRBV30 and TRBJ2-4; 11 nucleotides line up with TRBD2. Germline V gene sequence: CDR1 GTSNPN, CDR2 SVGIG (reference sequence). This CDR3 spans 14 amino acids. After removal of 3 bases from V and 7 bases from J, the junction contained 5 bases not matched to a gene. CDR3 nucleotide sequence: TGTGCCTGGAGGGTAGCGGGAGGGCCGAACATTCAGTACTTC. This translates into CAWRVAGGPNIQYF. The full variable domain, in which reference TRBV30 and TRBJ2-4 provide the parts outside the CDR3, is SQTIHQWPATLVQPVGSPLSLECTVEGTSNPNLYWYRQAAGRGLQLLFYSVGIGQISSEVPQNLSASRPQDRQFILSSKKLLLSDSGFYLCAWRVAGGPNIQYFGAGTRLSVL.

This clonotype appeared many times. The chain recombines TRBV7-9 with TRBJ2-7; D might be TRBD1 or TRBD2, each matching 5 bases. V lost 5 bases, J lost 5 bases, and 16 bases lay in between. This CDR3 is built from 14 residues. The germline CDR1 and CDR2 sequences are SEHNR and FQNEAQ (reference sequence). This CDR3 is CASSPPGRSHEQYF. In nucleotides, the CDR3 is TGTGCCAGCAGCCCTCCGGGACGATCACACGAGCAGTACTTC.

The chain carries TRBV7-9 and TRBJ2-7, with 11 bases fitting TRBD2. V was clipped by 2 bases and J by 0 bases; unmatched bases: 9. The CDR3 has 18 residues. CDR1 and CDR2 from the germline V gene are SEHNR and FQNEAQ (reference sequence). The CDR3 nucleotides read TGTGCCAGCAGCTTAAAAATAGCTAGCGGGAGGTCCTCCTACGAGCAGTACTTC. It codes for CASSLKIASGRSSYEQYF. Full variable domain (missing parts from reference TRBV7-9 and TRBJ2-7): DTGVSQNPRHKITKRGQNVTFRCDPISEHNRLYWYRQTLGQGPEFLTYFQNEAQLEKSRLLSDRFSAERPKGSFSTLEIQRTEQGDSAMYLCASSLKIASGRSSYEQYFGPGTRLTVT.

This clonotype showed up many times. CDR3 sequence (DNA): TGTGCCAGCAGTAAGATGGTGGACACTGAAGCTTTCTTT. Encoded protein: CASSKMVDTEAFF. The chain joins TRBV28 to TRBJ1-1, with D unclear. CDR1 and CDR2 from the germline V gene are MDHEN and SYDVKM. The CDR3 extends over 13 amino acids. The ends were cut back, 5 bases at V and 3 bases at J, with 10 bases in the middle.

Regarding this clonotype: This clone may be a read error of a much larger clone one base away. CDR3: CACRGLAGNYYEQYF. CDR3 coding DNA: TGTGCCTGCAGGGGACTAGCGGGAAATTACTACGAGCAGTACTTC. The V and J genes are TRBV27 and TRBJ2-7; 13 bases agree with TRBD2. In germline, CDR1 is MNHEY, CDR2 SMNVEV (reference sequence). The CDR3 length is 15 residues.

This clonotype has ten or more counts. J is TRBJ2-1 and V is TRBV2; D is unclear. V lost 7 bases to trimming and J lost 0 bases, with 16 bases between them. From germline, CDR1 is SNHLY and CDR2 FYNNEI. The CDR3 spans 16 residues. In nucleotides, the CDR3 is TGTGCCAGCATAGGTTCTCGGTTTAGCTCCTACAATGAGCAGTTCTTC. Translating it yields CASIGSRFSSYNEQFF. The entire variable domain, with the rest obtained from reference TRBV2 and TRBJ2-1, is as follows: EPEVTQTPSHQVTQMGQEVILRCVPISNHLYFYWYRQILGQKVEFLVSFYNNEISEKSEIFDDQFSVERPDGSNFTLKIRSTKLEDSAMYFCASIGSRFSSYNEQFFGPGTRLTVL.

This clonotype was observed at least ten times. CDR3 sequence (DNA): TGTGCCAGCAGCCGACAGAGGGCCTACGAGCAGTACTTC. Amino acid sequence: CASSRQRAYEQYF. The chain is built from TRBV3-1 and TRBJ2-7; TRBD1 or TRBD2 may be the D gene (5 bases each). This CDR3 region has 13 residues. CDR1 LGHDT and CDR2 YNNKEL come from the germline V gene (reference sequence). The V and J ends lost 4 bases and 2 bases respectively, with 9 bases between them.

This clonotype has at least ten counts. The chain uses TRBV5-1 and TRBJ1-1; unclear D gene. Trimming shortened V by 2 bases and J by 0 bases, and 11 bases separated the two germline ends. The length of the CDR3 is 15 residues. Germline CDR1 reads SGHRS; CDR2 reads YFSETQ. The CDR3 DNA follows: TGCGCCAGCAGCTTAACCGGAGATTTGAACACTGAAGCTTTCTTT. It encodes CASSLTGDLNTEAFF.

There are many counts of this clonotype. The V and J genes are TRBV7-9 and TRBJ1-4; D unclear. The CDR3 contains 14 residues. Germline V gene sequence: CDR1 SEHNR, CDR2 FQNEAQ (reference sequence). V was shortened by 1 base and J by 8 bases, with 11 bases between the two germline ends. The CDR3 is CASSLGVIGEKLFF. Here the CDR3 DNA reads TGTGCCAGCAGCTTAGGCGTGATCGGCGAAAAACTGTTTTTT.

The gene calls are TRBV7-9 and TRBJ2-3; no firm D call. The ends were cut back, 3 bases at V and 0 bases at J, with 13 bases in the middle. CDR1 and CDR2 (germline): SEHNR, FQNEAQ (reference sequence). The CDR3 has 16 residues. The CDR3 DNA sequence: TGTGCCAGCAGCTTCCCCGATGTGGGCAGCACAGATACGCAGTATTTT. Its protein is CASSFPDVGSTDTQYF. Variable domain in full (rest from reference TRBV7-9 and TRBJ2-3): DTGVSQNPRHKITKRGQNVTFRCDPISEHNRLYWYRQTLGQGPEFLTYFQNEAQLEKSRLLSDRFSAERPKGSFSTLEIQRTEQGDSAMYLCASSFPDVGSTDTQYFGPGTRLTVL.

Ten or more counts support this clonotype. The chain joins TRBV6-2 or TRBV6-3 to TRBJ2-3; TRBD2 agrees at 9 bases. The CDR3 contains 14 residues. V lost 7 bases and J lost 8; bases outside the gene matches: 10. Germline CDR1 and CDR2: MNHEY and SVGEGT. The CDR3 DNA reads TGTGCCAGCAAACTAGTGGCTAGCGGGGTTACGCAGTATTTT. As protein: CASKLVASGVTQYF.

The chain joins TRBV9 to TRBJ2-7; D may match TRBD1 or TRBD2 (5 bases each). The CDR3 runs 15 residues. V was shortened by 0 bases and J by 6 bases, with 16 bases between the two germline ends. Germline V gives CDR1 SGDLS, CDR2 YYNGEE. The CDR3 loop is CASSVAPGRGAEQYF. In DNA form, the CDR3 reads TGTGCCAGCAGCGTAGCACCGGGACGAGGTGCCGAGCAGTACTTC. Looking up the rest from reference TRBV9 and TRBJ2-7 gives the full variable domain: DSGVTQTPKHLITATGQRVTLRCSPRSGDLSVYWYQQSLDQGLQFLIQYYNGEERAKGNILERFSAQQFPDLHSELNLSSLELGDSALYFCASSVAPGRGAEQYFGPGTRLTVT.

This clonotype was picked up a small number of times. The chain combines TRBV7-9 with TRBJ2-1; D is undetermined. Germline-derived CDR1 and CDR2 are SEHNR and FQNEAQ (reference sequence). The CDR3 contains 13 residues. Trimming removed 5 bases from V and 7 bases from J, with 12 bases in between. CDR3 in DNA: TGTGCCAGCAGCCCCTCTGAAAGAAATGAGCAGTTCTTC. Translating it yields CASSPSERNEQFF.

The chain couples TRBV27 to TRBJ2-3; possibly TRBD1 or TRBD2 for D (6 bases each). The CDR3 is 13 amino acids. The germline V and J ends were trimmed by 2 bases and 7 bases, with 10 bases remaining between them. The germline V gene has CDR1 MNHEY and CDR2 SMNVEV (reference sequence). CDR3 DNA sequence: TGTGCCAGCAGTTTAAAGGGGGGAAATACGCAGTATTTT. This encodes CASSLKGGNTQYF.

For this clonotype: A much larger clone differs by one base, so this may be a read error. The rearrangement links TRBV11-2 to TRBJ2-3; D is possibly TRBD2 (6 bases). The germline V gene encodes CDR1 SGHAT and CDR2 FQNNGV. This CDR3 is built from 14 residues. The CDR3 loop is CANSLGGAEGTQYF. The CDR3 nucleotides read TGTGCCAACAGCTTAGGCGGGGCAGAGGGGACGCAGTATTTT. The complete variable domain, with remaining parts taken from reference TRBV11-2 and TRBJ2-3, reads EAGVAQSPRYKIIEKRQSVAFWCNPISGHATLYWYQQILGQGPKLLIQFQNNGVVDDSQLPKDRFSAERLKGVDSTLKIQPAKLEDSAVYLCANSLGGAEGTQYFGPGTRLTVL.

This clonotype was seen a few times. The gene calls are TRBV20-1 and TRBJ1-2, with 8 nucleotides matching TRBD1. The CDR3 spans 16 residues. Trimming took 0 bases from V and 4 from J; bases not matched to a gene: 10. Looked up from germline, CDR1 is DFQATT and CDR2 is SNEGSKA (reference sequence). The CDR3 here is CSARDFGGQVLYGYTF. The CDR3 DNA reads TGCAGTGCTAGAGATTTTGGGGGACAGGTACTCTATGGCTACACCTTC.

There are many counts of this clonotype. V is TRBV12-3 or TRBV12-4 and J is TRBJ1-4; D gene unclear. The CDR3 has 11 amino acids. Trimming stripped 5 bases from V and 5 bases from J, with 3 bases between. The CDR3 reads CASSPNEKLFF. The CDR3 nucleotides are TGTGCCAGCAGTCCGAATGAAAAACTGTTTTTT.

This chain joins TRBV19 and TRBJ1-1, with TRBD1 matching 11 bases. Germline V gene sequence: CDR1 LNHDA, CDR2 SQIVND (reference sequence). V was pared by 4 bases and J by 5 bases, with 6 bases of the junction left unmatched. CDR3 length: 15 residues. The CDR3 sequence is CASSRGQGAATEAFF. DNA of the CDR3: TGTGCCAGTAGTAGAGGACAGGGGGCGGCGACTGAAGCTTTCTTT.